Listed below are T cell receptor beta chains from one sample, sequenced in a study of spatial heterogeneity in lung cancer. TCRdb analysed the 5' RACE reads with MiXCR anew, one entry per CDR3 protein. In the table there are about 25,000 distinct CDR3 sequences, about 6.3% of which are singletons. The specimen was PBMCs, collected at follow-up. These receptors all come from a male donor with early-stage non-small cell lung cancer. Both conserved end residues are part of each CDR3. A D gene is named only where the DNA matches it firmly. Some rows have no size entry. The others give once, few or many, or a class for an expanded clone.

CDR3	DNA	D	size	V	J
CASSLGPGTKKETQYF	TGTGCCAGCAGCTTAGGCCCCGGGACAAAAAAAGAGACCCAGTACTTC	NA	NA	TRBV7-2	TRBJ2-5
CASSLNNNEQFF	TGTGCCAGCAGCTTAAACAACAATGAGCAGTTCTTC	NA	many	TRBV11-2	TRBJ2-1
CASSYNEGSDSPLHF	TGTGCCAGCAGTTACAACGAGGGTTCAGATTCACCCCTCCACTTT	NA	few	TRBV6-5	TRBJ1-6
CASSLVSQMETQYF	TGTGCCAGCAGCTTAGTCTCACAAATGGAGACCCAGTACTTC	NA	many	TRBV7-2	TRBJ2-5
CASSLQGEIDTQYF	TGTGCCAGCAGCTTACAGGGAGAAATAGATACGCAGTATTTT	NA	many	TRBV7-3	TRBJ2-3
CSARRARTNTGELFF	TGCAGTGCTAGGAGAGCCCGGACGAACACCGGGGAGCTGTTTTTT	NA	many	TRBV20-1	TRBJ2-2
CASSPRTALYGYTF	TGTGCCAGCAGTCCCCGGACAGCTTTATATGGCTACACCTTC	NA	NA	TRBV6-2/TRBV6-3	TRBJ1-2
CASSIPGQALGYTF	TGTGCCAGTAGTATCCCCGGACAGGCACTTGGCTACACCTTC	TRBD1	NA	TRBV19	TRBJ1-2
CASSRRDTYYEQYF	TGTGCCAGCTCACGCCGGGACACTTACTACGAGCAGTACTTC	NA	many	TRBV18	TRBJ2-7
CASLGGQAKNIQYF	TGTGCCAGCTTAGGGGGGCAGGCCAAAAACATTCAGTACTTC	NA	many	TRBV28	TRBJ2-4
CSVVPDSRGNYGYTF	TGCAGCGTTGTCCCGGACTCCCGAGGGAACTATGGCTACACCTTC	NA	many	TRBV29-1	TRBJ1-2
CASSKSTGQYNEQFF	TGTGCCAGCAGCAAGAGCACCGGACAGTACAATGAGCAGTTCTTC	NA	few	TRBV11-2	TRBJ2-1
CASSNRPFLRAPNEQYF	TGTGCCAGCAGCAACCGCCCATTCCTACGAGCCCCCAACGAGCAGTACTTC	NA	NA	TRBV11-3	TRBJ2-7
CASSEVGNTEAFF	TGTGCCAGCAGTGAAGTTGGGAACACTGAAGCTTTCTTT	NA	many	TRBV6-1	TRBJ1-1
CASSQDSLADTQYF	TGCGCCAGCAGCCAAGATAGTCTAGCAGATACGCAGTATTTT	NA	many	TRBV4-3	TRBJ2-3
CATSRDPSGKGYTF	TGTGCCACCAGCAGAGATCCGTCGGGAAAAGGCTACACCTTC	NA	many	TRBV15	TRBJ1-2
CASSYVSGRPRSSYEQYF	TGTGCCAGCAGTTACGTATCAGGGCGGCCCCGAAGCTCCTACGAGCAGTACTTC	NA	NA	TRBV6-2/TRBV6-3	TRBJ2-7
CASSGQIYNEQFF	TGTGCCAGCAGCGGACAGATCTACAATGAGCAGTTCTTC	NA	many	TRBV7-8	TRBJ2-1
CASSPPGSGGNQPQHF	TGTGCCAGCAGTCCCCCGGGGTCAGGGGGAAATCAGCCCCAGCATTTT	TRBD1	many	TRBV6-2/TRBV6-3	TRBJ1-5
CAISGNSRMNTEAFF	TGTGCCATCAGTGGAAACTCCCGGATGAACACTGAAGCTTTCTTT	NA	many	TRBV10-3	TRBJ1-1
CASSQDWGAGELFF	TGTGCCAGCAGCCAAGACTGGGGGGCCGGGGAGCTGTTTTTT	NA	many	TRBV14	TRBJ2-2
CASRDEKLFF	TGTGCCAGCAGAGATGAAAAACTGTTTTTT	NA	few	TRBV6-2/TRBV6-3	TRBJ1-4
CASSLSGTSGAHNEQFF	TGTGCCAGCAGCTTATCTGGGACTAGCGGAGCTCACAATGAGCAGTTCTTC	TRBD2	NA	TRBV7-3	TRBJ2-1
CASSSGQLFNQPQHF	TGTGCCAGCAGCTCTGGACAGTTGTTCAATCAGCCCCAGCATTTT	NA	many	TRBV7-2	TRBJ1-5
CASSPRWGLEQFF	TGTGCCAGCAGCCCCCGCTGGGGGCTTGAGCAGTTCTTC	NA	many	TRBV7-3	TRBJ2-1
CASSQGVTGELFF	TGCGCCAGCAGCCAAGGCGTCACCGGGGAGCTGTTTTTT	NA	few	TRBV4-3	TRBJ2-2
CASSSGTSGGARQFF	TGCGCCAGCAGCTCCGGGACTAGCGGGGGGGCCAGACAGTTCTTC	TRBD2	NA	TRBV5-1	TRBJ2-1
CASSVPPRQQETQYF	TGTGCCAGCAGTGTCCCCCCTCGGCAGCAAGAGACCCAGTACTTC	NA	many	TRBV6-2/TRBV6-3	TRBJ2-5
CASSPLIRKSSYNEQFF	TGTGCCAGCAGCCCCTTAATAAGGAAAAGCTCCTACAATGAGCAGTTCTTC	NA	many	TRBV12-3/TRBV12-4	TRBJ2-1
CASSSQAGGLINEQFF	TGTGCCAGCAGCAGCCAAGCGGGAGGGCTGATCAATGAGCAGTTCTTC	TRBD2	many	TRBV11-2	TRBJ2-1
CASGPSTGVEKLFF	TGTGCCAGCGGTCCTTCGACTGGGGTAGAAAAACTGTTTTTT	NA	NA	TRBV6-6	TRBJ1-4
CSAPGWDMNTEAFF	TGCAGTGCACCCGGGTGGGACATGAACACTGAAGCTTTCTTT	NA	many	TRBV20-1	TRBJ1-1
CASSLAIASSGSNEQFF	TGTGCCAGCAGCTTAGCGATCGCTAGTAGTGGGTCCAATGAGCAGTTCTTC	NA	many	TRBV7-2	TRBJ2-1
CASSVDGQETQYF	TGTGCCAGCAGCGTAGACGGGCAAGAGACCCAGTACTTC	NA	many	TRBV9	TRBJ2-5
CSAIGQTRDNEQFF	TGCAGTGCTATTGGACAGACAAGGGACAATGAGCAGTTCTTC	NA	many	TRBV20-1	TRBJ2-1
CATSGPLAGNEQFF	TGTGCCACCAGTGGACCACTAGCGGGCAATGAGCAGTTCTTC	TRBD2	many	TRBV24-1	TRBJ2-1
CSADSGGQETQYF	TGCAGTGCTGATAGCGGGGGGCAAGAGACCCAGTACTTC	TRBD2	NA	TRBV20-1	TRBJ2-5
CASSRLAVNTGELFF	TGTGCCAGCAGTCGACTAGCGGTCAACACCGGGGAGCTGTTTTTT	TRBD2	many	TRBV2	TRBJ2-2
CASSPRGASQDTQYF	TGTGCCAGCTCACCCCGGGGGGCCTCCCAAGATACGCAGTATTTT	NA	many	TRBV18	TRBJ2-3
CASSGRVDRRNQPQHF	TGTGCCAGCTCCGGCAGGGTAGACAGACGCAATCAGCCCCAGCATTTT	NA	many	TRBV2	TRBJ1-5
CATSDFTSGRTDTQYF	TGTGCCACCAGTGATTTTACTAGCGGGAGAACAGATACGCAGTATTTT	TRBD2	many	TRBV24-1	TRBJ2-3
CASSRDSLYEQYF	TGTGCCAGCAGTCGGGACAGTCTGTACGAGCAGTACTTC	TRBD1	many	TRBV6-5	TRBJ2-7
CASQFGQETQYF	TGCGCCAGCCAATTCGGGCAAGAGACCCAGTACTTC	NA	many	TRBV5-1	TRBJ2-5
CASSQARDNYEQYF	TGCGCCAGCAGCCAAGCCCGGGACAATTACGAGCAGTACTTC	NA	NA	TRBV4-3	TRBJ2-7
CASSGRYTDTQYF	TGTGCCAGCAGCGGCAGGTACACAGATACGCAGTATTTT	NA	many	TRBV2	TRBJ2-3
CASSLGRVSYEQYF	TGTGCCAGCAGTTTAGGGAGAGTGTCCTACGAGCAGTACTTC	NA	many	TRBV27	TRBJ2-7
CASSLLADTQYF	TGTGCCAGCAGCCTCTTAGCGGATACGCAGTATTTT	NA	many	TRBV6-6	TRBJ2-3
CASSKAGDGYTF	TGTGCCAGCAGCAAAGCAGGGGATGGCTACACCTTC	NA	NA	TRBV7-9	TRBJ1-2
CASSLRLNRYNQPQHF	TGCGCCAGCAGCCTCCGTTTAAACAGATACAATCAGCCCCAGCATTTT	NA	many	TRBV4-3	TRBJ1-5
CASTGMRAEQYF	TGTGCCAGCACCGGAATGAGGGCCGAGCAGTACTTC	NA	NA	TRBV7-3	TRBJ2-7
CSARGSGGVYNEQFF	TGCAGTGCTAGAGGTAGCGGGGGAGTTTACAATGAGCAGTTCTTC	TRBD2	many	TRBV20-1	TRBJ2-1
CASSGGTGATLYSNQPQHF	TGTGCCAGCAGTGGGGGGACAGGGGCTACTCTTTATAGCAATCAGCCCCAGCATTTT	TRBD1	many	TRBV6-1	TRBJ1-5
CSVEDLFDSASLQETQYF	TGCAGCGTTGAAGATCTTTTCGACAGTGCGTCCCTCCAAGAGACCCAGTACTTC	NA	many	TRBV29-1	TRBJ2-5
CSARDEKRGYYNEQFF	TGCAGTGCTAGAGATGAAAAGCGGGGTTACTACAATGAGCAGTTCTTC	TRBD2	many	TRBV20-1	TRBJ2-1
CASSLAGARRQFF	TGTGCCAGCAGCTTAGCAGGGGCGCGGCGTCAATTCTTC	NA	many	TRBV7-9	TRBJ2-1
CASSALIGLKGTEAFF	TGTGCCAGCAGTGCCCTCATAGGCCTCAAAGGGACTGAAGCTTTCTTT	NA	NA	TRBV2	TRBJ1-1
CASSPGQGAGGTEAFF	TGTGCCAGTAGTCCGGGACAGGGGGCGGGCGGCACTGAAGCTTTCTTT	TRBD1	NA	TRBV19	TRBJ1-1
CASSEVGNQPQHF	TGTGCCAGCAGTGAAGTGGGGAATCAGCCCCAGCATTTT	NA	many	TRBV2	TRBJ1-5
CATSSGQSNTEAFF	TGTGCCACCAGCTCGGGACAGTCAAACACTGAAGCTTTCTTT	TRBD1	many	TRBV15	TRBJ1-1